These 31 T cell receptor beta chains came from one sample sequenced in a study of blood T cell repertoires in COVID-19. Data came from immunoSEQ multiplex PCR; TCRdb stores just in-frame clones and leaves some out. The sample has about 270,000 clones, around 85% seen once. Material: peripheral blood. These receptors came from a human donor with COVID-19, enrolled during active disease. The donor label of this sample is uncertain.

This rearrangement joins TRBV5-1 to TRBJ2-3; D perhaps matches TRBD1 (6 bases). Germline-derived CDR1 and CDR2 are SGHRS and YFSETQ. The CDR3 runs 14 residues. With 4 bases removed from V and 4 bases from J, the gap between germline ends came to 13 bases. CDR3 protein: CASSPRTASDTQYF. CDR3 DNA sequence: TGCGCCAGCAGCCCACGGACAGCCTCAGATACGCAGTATTTT.

DNA of the CDR3: TGCGCCAGCAGCCCTCCAACCGAGACTGATAAAGCTTTCTTT. Protein sequence: CASSPPTETDKAFF. The chain employs TRBV5-1 and TRBJ1-1, with D hard to call. V lost 4 bases to trimming and J lost 9 bases, with 19 bases between them. This CDR3 is built from 14 residues. CDR1 SGHRS and CDR2 YFSETQ come from the germline V gene.

The chain carries TRBV9 and TRBJ2-7; TRBD1 matches at 11 bases. CDR1 is SGDLS and CDR2 is YYNGEE in the germline V gene. The CDR3 covers 15 residues. The V gene end was trimmed by 3 bases and the J gene end by 2 bases; junction bases not matched to a gene: 4. The CDR3 loop reads CASSARTGGTYEQYF. In DNA, the CDR3 is TGTGCCAGCAGCGCCCGGACAGGGGGCACCTACGAGCAGTACTTC.

J is TRBJ2-1 and V is TRBV5-1; the match to TRBD2 covers 16 bases. The germline V gene encodes CDR1 SGHRS and CDR2 YFSETQ. CDR3 size: 17 residues. V was pared by 6 bases and J by 5 bases, with 8 bases of the junction left unmatched. In DNA, the CDR3 is TGCGCCAGCAAGCCGGGACTAGCGGGAGGGCTGGACAATGAGCAGTTCTTC. Amino acids: CASKPGLAGGLDNEQFF.

The rearrangement links TRBV5-1 to TRBJ2-1; 10 bases align to TRBD2. V was clipped by 3 bases and J by 7 bases; unmatched bases: 4. Germline lookup yields CDR1 SGHRS and CDR2 YFSETQ. The CDR3 has 14 residues. In nucleotides, the CDR3 is TGCGCCAGCAGCTCTAGCGGGAGCCGGAATGAGCAGTTCTTC. Residues: CASSSSGSRNEQFF. The entire variable domain, with the rest obtained from reference TRBV5-1 and TRBJ2-1, is as follows: KAGVTQTPRYLIKTRGQQVTLSCSPISGHRSVSWYQQTPGQGLQFLFEYFSETQRNKGNFPGRFSGRQFSNSRSEMNVSTLELGDSALYLCASSSSGSRNEQFFGPGTRLTVL.

The rearrangement joins TRBV7-8 to TRBJ2-1; TRBD1 matches at 7 bases. Losses at the gene ends were 3 bases for V and 13 bases for J; bases not matched to a gene: 6. The CDR3 loop spans 12 amino acids. The germline gives CDR1 SGHVS, CDR2 FQNEAQ. The CDR3: CASSFDRVRQFF. DNA for the CDR3: TGTGCCAGCAGCTTTGACAGGGTAAGACAGTTCTTC.

This rearrangement joins TRBV2 to TRBJ2-3, with 11 positions matching TRBD2. The germline CDR1 and CDR2 sequences are SNHLY and FYNNEI. This CDR3 has 16 residues. Germline trimming cut 5 bases from V and 1 base from J; bases unmatched to any gene: 5. The CDR3 loop reads CASSFGLAGGTDTQYF. The CDR3 DNA sequence: TGTGCCAGCAGTTTTGGACTAGCGGGCGGCACAGATACGCAGTATTTT.

The V call is TRBV10-3, the J call TRBJ1-2; TRBD1 matches at 8 bases. The trim removed 6 bases at V and 3 bases at J, leaving 6 bases unmatched. Germline lookup yields CDR1 ENHRY and CDR2 SYGVKD. The CDR3 totals 14 residues. CDR3 nucleotides: TGTGCCATCAGATCGGACAGGGTCGACTATGGCTACACCTTC. It yields the protein CAIRSDRVDYGYTF.

This rearrangement joins TRBV24-1 to TRBJ2-3; D is unresolved. The V end was cut by 9 bases, the J end by 4 bases, with 16 bases between. Germline-derived CDR1 and CDR2 are KGHDR and SFDVKD. The CDR3 is 14 amino acids. The CDR3 reads CATAERINSDTQYF. The CDR3 DNA reads as TGTGCCACCGCGGAGCGCATTAATTCAGATACGCAGTATTTT.

V gene TRBV7-3 combines with J gene TRBJ1-5, with 7 bases fitting TRBD1. Germline assignment: CDR1 SGHTA and CDR2 FQGTGA. There are 13 residues in the CDR3. V dropped 5 bases and J dropped 5; count of bases not matched to a gene: 3. CDR3 residues: CASSPDRDQPQHF. CDR3 nucleotides: TGTGCCAGCAGCCCCGACAGGGATCAGCCCCAGCATTTT.

The CDR3 region has the DNA TGTGCCAGCAGCTTAGTCGCCCCGGGCGGGTACAATGAGCAGTTCTTC. As protein: CASSLVAPGGYNEQFF. The chain uses TRBV7-8 and TRBJ2-1, with D possibly being TRBD2 (5 bases). This CDR3 has 16 residues. Trimming left V 1 base short and J 4 bases short, with 14 bases between. The V gene's germline CDR1 is SGHVS and CDR2 FQNEAQ.

The chain couples TRBV5-1 to TRBJ2-2, with D perhaps matching TRBD2 (6 bases). Trimming took off 4 bases at V and 3 bases at J, with 16 bases between the two ends. Per the germline V gene, CDR1 is SGHRS and CDR2 is YFSETQ. CDR3 size: 16 residues. CDR3 protein: CASSPSWERDTGELFF. In DNA, the CDR3 is TGCGCCAGCAGCCCCTCGTGGGAGCGGGACACCGGGGAGCTGTTTTTT.

The chain recombines TRBV5-8 with TRBJ2-1; 8 bases line up with TRBD2. From germline, CDR1 is SGHTS and CDR2 YDEGEE. The CDR3 spans 15 residues. V lost 4 bases and J lost 5; bases outside the gene matches: 8. As DNA, the CDR3 is TGTGCCAGCAGCCAACTAGCGGAGTCGAACAATGAGCAGTTCTTC. This codes for CASSQLAESNNEQFF.

The chain uses TRBV29-1 and TRBJ2-7; D gene ambiguous. The CDR3 extends over 13 amino acids. Germline-derived CDR1 and CDR2 are SQVTM and ANQGSEA. V shed 0 bases and J shed 3 bases, with 9 bases lying between them. The CDR3 sequence is CSVEEVPGYEQYF. CDR3 DNA: TGCAGCGTTGAAGAGGTCCCCGGCTACGAGCAGTACTTC.

The rearrangement links TRBV6-2 or TRBV6-3 to TRBJ2-1, with a possible D match to TRBD1 (6 bases). This CDR3 has 14 residues. The V gene lost 4 bases and the J gene lost 6 bases, with 13 bases spanning the gap. Germline V gene data show CDR1 as MNHEY and CDR2 as SVGEGT. The CDR3 region is CASSWVDRSNEQFF. The DNA of the CDR3 is TGTGCCAGCAGTTGGGTTGACAGGAGCAATGAGCAGTTCTTC.

The chain links TRBV5-1 to TRBJ1-2, with TRBD1 identical over 7 bases. Germline CDR1 and CDR2: SGHRS and YFSETQ. Trimming removed 0 bases from V and 6 bases from J; junction bases left unmatched: 8. The CDR3 has 15 residues. The CDR3 DNA follows: TGCGCCAGCAGCTTGGTAGGGACAGAAACGAATGGCTACACCTTC. Its translation is CASSLVGTETNGYTF.

The chain joins TRBV5-1 to TRBJ2-5, with a tentative D call TRBD1 (6 bases). Deletions cut 4 bases from V and 3 bases from J, with 19 bases between. The CDR3 runs 16 residues. Per germline, CDR1 SGHRS and CDR2 YFSETQ. In DNA form, the CDR3 reads TGCGCCAGCAGCCTCCTCGCAGGGGCAACAAAAGAGACCCAGTACTTC. It yields the protein CASSLLAGATKETQYF.

This rearrangement joins TRBV19 to TRBJ1-2; D perhaps matches TRBD1 (5 bases). V shed 7 bases and J shed 0 bases, with 12 bases lying between them. The CDR3 is made up of 14 amino acids. Germline-derived CDR1 and CDR2 are LNHDA and SQIVND (reference sequence). DNA for the CDR3: TGTGCCAGTATGCCGGGGGGACCTAACTATGGCTACACCTTC. Its protein is CASMPGGPNYGYTF.

The chain recombines TRBV14 with TRBJ2-2; no reliable D call. Germline CDR1 and CDR2: SGHDN and FVKESK. V was cut by 2 bases and J by 4 bases, with 11 bases left in between. CDR3 length: 15 residues. The CDR3 nucleotides read TGTGCCAGCAGCCAATGGGCGTATTCCACCGGGGAGCTGTTTTTT. This gives the protein CASSQWAYSTGELFF.

This clone was recorded a few times. DNA for the CDR3: TGTGCCAGCGCAACAGGGGATAGCAATCAGCCCCAGCATTTT. Translated: CASATGDSNQPQHF. This chain links TRBV28 with TRBJ1-5; 7 bases fit TRBD1. Germline trimming cut 8 bases from V and 0 bases from J; bases unmatched to any gene: 4. The CDR3 runs 14 residues. Germline V gene lookup returns CDR1 MDHEN and CDR2 SYDVKM.

V is TRBV5-1 and J is TRBJ1-2; 7 bases are shared with TRBD1. The ends lost 2 bases at V and 5 bases at J; junction bases unmatched: 12. The CDR3 length is 16 residues. CDR1 and CDR2 (germline): SGHRS, YFSETQ. CDR3 nucleotide sequence: TGCGCCAGCAGCTTATCATCTTCCAGGACAGGTTATGGCTACACCTTC. Its translation is CASSLSSSRTGYGYTF. Variable domain in full (rest from reference TRBV5-1 and TRBJ1-2): KAGVTQTPRYLIKTRGQQVTLSCSPISGHRSVSWYQQTPGQGLQFLFEYFSETQRNKGNFPGRFSGRQFSNSRSEMNVSTLELGDSALYLCASSLSSSRTGYGYTFGSGTRLTVV.

The rearrangement uses TRBV7-6 and TRBJ1-2; D remains ambiguous. The germline V gene has CDR1 SGHVS and CDR2 FNYEAQ. The V end was cut by 5 bases, the J end by 4 bases, with 11 bases between. The CDR3 consists of 13 residues. CDR3: CASSETAFYGYTF. CDR3 DNA: TGTGCCAGCAGCGAAACAGCCTTCTATGGCTACACCTTC.

This clone came up a few times. This rearrangement joins TRBV3-1 (or the pseudogene TRBV3-2) to TRBJ1-5, with 8 nucleotides matching TRBD1. From germline, CDR1 is LGHDT and CDR2 YNNKEL (reference sequence). The length of the CDR3 is 14 residues. Trimming at V came to 4 bases and at J to 4 bases, leaving 3 bases not matched to a gene. The CDR3 here is CASSLGQGNQPQHF. The DNA of the CDR3 is TGTGCCAGCAGCCTTGGACAGGGTAATCAGCCCCAGCATTTT.

This clone was detected a few times. The rearrangement links TRBV29-1 to TRBJ2-1; 9 bases align to TRBD2. V lost 4 bases and J lost 8; bases outside the gene matches: 9. Germline values: CDR1 SQVTM, CDR2 ANQGSEA. The CDR3 contains 14 residues. The CDR3: CSVVEDSGRHEQFF. CDR3 DNA: TGCAGCGTTGTAGAGGATAGCGGGAGACATGAGCAGTTCTTC.

V is TRBV5-1 and J is TRBJ1-4; D not resolved. Germline values: CDR1 SGHRS, CDR2 YFSETQ. The CDR3 contains 16 residues. V gave up 0 bases and J gave up 0 bases, with 9 bases separating them. CDR3 region: CASSLGDFTTNEKLFF. CDR3 DNA sequence: TGCGCCAGCAGCTTGGGCGACTTTACAACTAATGAAAAACTGTTTTTT. The full variable domain, with the rest looked up from reference TRBV5-1 and TRBJ1-4, is KAGVTQTPRYLIKTRGQQVTLSCSPISGHRSVSWYQQTPGQGLQFLFEYFSETQRNKGNFPGRFSGRQFSNSRSEMNVSTLELGDSALYLCASSLGDFTTNEKLFFGSGTQLSVL.

This clone appeared a single time. V gene TRBV27 combines with J gene TRBJ1-2; TRBD1 matches 7 bases. The CDR3 covers 14 residues. With 8 bases clipped from V and 0 bases from J, the junction kept 6 bases outside the gene matches. Germline V gives CDR1 MNHEY, CDR2 SMNVEV (reference sequence). The CDR3 here is CASGRQGSNYGYTF. The CDR3 DNA reads TGTGCCAGCGGTCGACAGGGTTCTAACTATGGCTACACCTTC.

The chain is built from TRBV7-2 and TRBJ1-2; D is ambiguous. V lost 5 bases and J lost 13, with 8 bases in between. Germline loops: CDR1 SGHTA, CDR2 FQGNSA. The CDR3 extends over 9 amino acids. The CDR3 region is CASSPFGTF. CDR3 sequence (DNA): TGTGCCAGCAGCCCATTCGGCACCTTC. The full variable domain, in which reference TRBV7-2 and TRBJ1-2 provide the parts outside the CDR3, is GAGVSQSPSNKVTEKGKDVELRCDPISGHTALYWYRQSLGQGLEFLIYFQGNSAPDKSGLPSDRFSAERTGGSVSTLTIQRTQQEDSAVYLCASSPFGTFGSGTRLTVV.

The chain carries TRBV7-9 and TRBJ2-5; 7 bases fit TRBD2. Trimming at V came to 1 base and at J to 4 bases, leaving 6 bases not matched to a gene. The CDR3 contains 15 residues. The germline gives CDR1 SEHNR, CDR2 FQNEAQ (reference sequence). Written as DNA, the CDR3 is TGTGCCAGCAGCTTAGGGCGGGAGCGACCAGAGACCCAGTACTTC. As protein: CASSLGRERPETQYF.

This sequence joins TRBV9 and TRBJ2-7; weak D call: TRBD2 (6 bases). CDR3 length: 14 amino acids. Germline V gene lookup returns CDR1 SGDLS and CDR2 YYNGEE. V gave up 4 bases and J gave up 2 bases, with 13 bases separating them. CDR3 bases: TGTGCCAGCAGCAGCCGGACTATACCCTACGAGCAGTACTTC. This encodes CASSSRTIPYEQYF.

This clone was detected a few times. The chain uses TRBV12-2 and TRBJ1-4; TRBD1, the table's D call, lacks a check against the DNA. TRBV12-2 is deemed a pseudogene. The CDR3 sequence is 15 residues long. CDR3 sequence: CASRKQGATNEKLFF. The DNA of the CDR3 is TGTGCAAGTCGCAAACAGGGGGCAACTAATGAAAAACTGTTTTTT.

This clone showed up just a few times. This rearrangement joins TRBV19 to TRBJ2-7; 7 nucleotides align to TRBD1. V was clipped by 5 bases and J by 6 bases; unmatched bases: 1. CDR3 length: 11 amino acids. Germline V CDR1 and CDR2: LNHDA, SQIVND (reference sequence). The CDR3 sequence: CASSDRAEQYF. CDR3 nucleotide sequence: TGTGCCAGTAGTGACAGGGCCGAGCAGTACTTC.